This T cell receptor (beta chain) comes out of a study of control samples from healthy donors and cancer patients. Libraries were prepared by immunoSEQ multiplex PCR; TCRdb keeps only in-frame clonotypes and omits some of them. The table includes under 200,000 clones, about 91% detected once. The germline CDR1 and CDR2 sequences are LNHDA and SQIVND (reference sequence). The CDR3 consists of 16 residues. J gave up 4 bases and V 4 bases, and 8 bases lay outside the gene matches. The sample consisted of blood. The clonotype comes from a woman in her 30s in good health. This chain joins TRBV19 and TRBJ2-1; 9 bases are shared with TRBD1. The CDR3 reads CASSRTGVPSYNEQFF. CDR3 sequence (DNA): TGTGCCAGTAGTAGGACAGGGGTCCCTTCTTACAATGAGCAGTTCTTC.